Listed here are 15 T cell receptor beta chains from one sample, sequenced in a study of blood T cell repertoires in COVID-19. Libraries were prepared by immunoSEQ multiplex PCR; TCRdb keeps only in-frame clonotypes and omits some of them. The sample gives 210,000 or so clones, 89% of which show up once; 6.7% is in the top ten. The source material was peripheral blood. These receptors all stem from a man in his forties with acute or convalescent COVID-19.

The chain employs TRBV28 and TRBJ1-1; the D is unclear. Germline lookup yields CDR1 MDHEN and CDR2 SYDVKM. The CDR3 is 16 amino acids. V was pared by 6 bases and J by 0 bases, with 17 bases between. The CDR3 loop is CASSPWALTMNTEAFF. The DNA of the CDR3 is TGTGCCAGCAGCCCCTGGGCCCTAACGATGAACACTGAAGCTTTCTTT. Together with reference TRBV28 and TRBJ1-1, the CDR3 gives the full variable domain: DVKVTQSSRYLVKRTGEKVFLECVQDMDHENMFWYRQDPGLGLRLIYFSYDVKMKEKGDIPEGYSVSREKKERFSLILESASTNQTSMYLCASSPWALTMNTEAFFGQGTRLTVV.

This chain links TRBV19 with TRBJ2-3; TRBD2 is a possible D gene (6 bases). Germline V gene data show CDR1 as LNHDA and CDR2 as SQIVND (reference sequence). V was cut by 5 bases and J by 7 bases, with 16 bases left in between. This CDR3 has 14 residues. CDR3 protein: CASSSGVKQNTQYF. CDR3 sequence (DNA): TGTGCCAGTAGTTCGGGAGTGAAACAAAATACGCAGTATTTT.

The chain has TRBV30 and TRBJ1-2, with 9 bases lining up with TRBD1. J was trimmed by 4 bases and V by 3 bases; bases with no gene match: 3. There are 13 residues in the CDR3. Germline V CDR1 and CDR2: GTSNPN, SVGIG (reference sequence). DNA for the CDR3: TGTGCCTGGAGCCAGACAGGGGGCTATGGCTACACCTTC. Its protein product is CAWSQTGGYGYTF.

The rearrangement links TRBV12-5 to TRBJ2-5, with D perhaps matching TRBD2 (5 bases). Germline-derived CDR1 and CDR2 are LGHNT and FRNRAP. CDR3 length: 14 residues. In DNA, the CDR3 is TGTGCCGCCGGCGCTGGTGGGCGGGAAGAGACCCAGTACTTC. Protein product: CAAGAGGREETQYF.

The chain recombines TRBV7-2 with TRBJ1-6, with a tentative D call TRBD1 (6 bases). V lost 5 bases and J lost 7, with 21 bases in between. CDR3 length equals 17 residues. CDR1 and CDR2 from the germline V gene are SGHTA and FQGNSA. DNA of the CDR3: TGTGCCAGCAGCCCCCCCCGCAGGGGCGCACTGAATTCACCCCTCCACTTT. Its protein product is CASSPPRRGALNSPLHF.

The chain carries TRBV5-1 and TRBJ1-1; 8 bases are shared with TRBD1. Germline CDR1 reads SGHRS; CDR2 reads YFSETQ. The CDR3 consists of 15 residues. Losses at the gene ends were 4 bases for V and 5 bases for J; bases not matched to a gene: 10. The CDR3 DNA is TGCGCCAGCAGCAGGGAAGGACAGGGAGGGACTGAAGCTTTCTTT. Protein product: CASSREGQGGTEAFF.

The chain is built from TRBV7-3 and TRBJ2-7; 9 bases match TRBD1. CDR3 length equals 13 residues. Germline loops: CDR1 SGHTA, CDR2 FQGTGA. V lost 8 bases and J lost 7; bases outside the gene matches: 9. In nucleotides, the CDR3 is TGTGCCAGCGCGCCGGGACAGGGACAAGAGCAGTACTTC. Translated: CASAPGQGQEQYF.

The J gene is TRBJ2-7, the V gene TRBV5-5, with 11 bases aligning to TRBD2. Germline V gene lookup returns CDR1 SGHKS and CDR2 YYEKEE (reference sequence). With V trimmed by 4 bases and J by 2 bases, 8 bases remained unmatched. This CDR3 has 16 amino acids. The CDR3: CASSAPTSGTAYEQYF. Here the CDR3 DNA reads TGTGCCAGCAGCGCGCCGACTAGCGGGACCGCCTACGAGCAGTACTTC. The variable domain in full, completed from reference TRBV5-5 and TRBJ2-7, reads DAGVTQSPTHLIKTRGQQVTLRCSPISGHKSVSWYQQVLGQGPQFIFQYYEKEERGRGNFPDRFSARQFPNYSSELNVNALLLGDSALYLCASSAPTSGTAYEQYFGPGTRLTVT.

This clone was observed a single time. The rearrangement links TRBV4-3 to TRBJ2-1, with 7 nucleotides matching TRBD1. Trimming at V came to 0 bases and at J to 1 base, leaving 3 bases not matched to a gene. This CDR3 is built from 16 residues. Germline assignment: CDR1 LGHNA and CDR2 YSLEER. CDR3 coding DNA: TGCGCCAGCAGCCAAGATCCGACAGGGTCCTACAATGAGCAGTTCTTC. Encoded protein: CASSQDPTGSYNEQFF.

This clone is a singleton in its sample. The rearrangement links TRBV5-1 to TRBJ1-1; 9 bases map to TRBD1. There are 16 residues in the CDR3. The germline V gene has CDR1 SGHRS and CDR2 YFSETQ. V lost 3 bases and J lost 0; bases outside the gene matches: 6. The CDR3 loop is CASSSQGARLNTEAFF. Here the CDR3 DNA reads TGCGCCAGCAGCTCACAGGGGGCGCGTTTGAACACTGAAGCTTTCTTT.

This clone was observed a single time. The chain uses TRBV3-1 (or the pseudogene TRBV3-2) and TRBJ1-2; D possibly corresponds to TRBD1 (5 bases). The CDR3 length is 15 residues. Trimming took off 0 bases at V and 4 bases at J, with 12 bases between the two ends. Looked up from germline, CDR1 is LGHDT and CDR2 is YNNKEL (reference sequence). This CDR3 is CASSQDWGDGYGYTF. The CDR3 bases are TGTGCCAGCAGCCAAGATTGGGGGGACGGCTATGGCTACACCTTC.

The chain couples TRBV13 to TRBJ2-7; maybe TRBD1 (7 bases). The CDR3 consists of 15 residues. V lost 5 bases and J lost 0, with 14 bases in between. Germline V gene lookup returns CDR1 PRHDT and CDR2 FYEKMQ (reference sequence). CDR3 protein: CASSRGGTDSYEQYF. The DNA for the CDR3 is TGTGCCAGCAGCCGAGGGGGGACAGACTCCTACGAGCAGTACTTC.

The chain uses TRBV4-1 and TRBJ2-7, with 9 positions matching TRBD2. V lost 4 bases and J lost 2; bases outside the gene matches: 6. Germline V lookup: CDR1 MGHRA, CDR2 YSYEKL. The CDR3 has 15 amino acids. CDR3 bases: TGCGCCAGCAGCCCAACAGCGGGGGGAGCCTACGAGCAGTACTTC. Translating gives CASSPTAGGAYEQYF.

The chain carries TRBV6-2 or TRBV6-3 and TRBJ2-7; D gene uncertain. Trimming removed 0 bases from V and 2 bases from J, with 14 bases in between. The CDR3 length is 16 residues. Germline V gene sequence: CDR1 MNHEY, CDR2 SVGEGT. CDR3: CASSYSSVHSTYEQYF. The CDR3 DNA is TGTGCCAGCAGTTACTCATCCGTTCACTCCACCTACGAGCAGTACTTC.

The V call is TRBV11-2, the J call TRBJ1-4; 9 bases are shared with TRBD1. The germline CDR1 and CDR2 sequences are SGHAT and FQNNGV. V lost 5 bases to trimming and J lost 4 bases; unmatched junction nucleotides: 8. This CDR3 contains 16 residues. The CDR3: CASSHWTGVDNEKLFF. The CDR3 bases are TGTGCCAGCAGCCACTGGACAGGGGTCGATAATGAAAAACTGTTTTTT.